This entry lists 29 T cell receptor beta chains sequenced from one sample in a study of blood T cell repertoires in COVID-19. Repertoires were generated with immunoSEQ multiplex PCR, while TCRdb's copy carries only in-frame clones and drops some. The sample yields fewer than 300,000 clones, 75% to 90% seen once. Sequenced material: peripheral blood. Receptors originate from a woman aged 50 to 60 with COVID-19, enrolled during active disease.

This chain links TRBV30 with TRBJ1-2, with 10 bases lining up with TRBD1. CDR3 length: 15 residues. The V and J ends lost 3 bases and 4 bases, in that order; junction bases with no gene match: 8. CDR1 is GTSNPN, CDR2 SVGIG, per germline (reference sequence). CDR3 coding DNA: TGTGCCTGGAGGAAGGGGACAGGGGCAGGCTATGGCTACACCTTC. This codes for CAWRKGTGAGYGYTF.

The chain recombines TRBV18 with TRBJ1-2; TRBD1 matches at 9 bases. The V segment lost 4 bases and the J segment 1 base; nucleotides outside the gene matches: 7. Germline V gene lookup returns CDR1 KGHSH and CDR2 LQKENI. The CDR3 length is 16 residues. The CDR3 protein is CASSRDRATVNYGYTF. CDR3 nucleotide sequence: TGTGCCAGCTCACGGGACAGGGCCACCGTTAACTATGGCTACACCTTC.

This chain joins TRBV29-1 and TRBJ2-1, with D possibly matching TRBD2 (6 bases). CDR3 length equals 13 residues. Trimming pared 7 bases from V and 7 bases from J, leaving 17 bases between. The V gene's germline CDR1 is SQVTM and CDR2 ANQGSEA. The CDR3 DNA is TGCAGCGCCGGGACCCGCCGGGAGAATGAGCAGTTCTTC. It is translated as CSAGTRRENEQFF.

The chain combines TRBV2 with TRBJ2-1; a possible D gene is TRBD2 (6 bases). CDR3 length equals 15 residues. Trimming cost V 4 bases and J 1 base, with 11 bases left between them. CDR1 is SNHLY and CDR2 is FYNNEI in the germline V gene. The DNA for the CDR3 is TGTGCCAGCAGTGTGACGGGACTTTCCTACAATGAGCAGTTCTTC. Its translation: CASSVTGLSYNEQFF.

This clone came up once. This chain links TRBV19 with TRBJ2-7; tentative D call: TRBD2 (6 bases). Trimming removed 8 bases at V and 0 bases at J, with 17 bases between. In germline, CDR1 is LNHDA, CDR2 SQIVND (reference sequence). The CDR3 runs to 15 residues. As DNA, the CDR3 is TGTGCCAGTTCCGCGTGGGGGGAGATCTCCTACGAGCAGTACTTC. Residues: CASSAWGEISYEQYF.

The V gene is TRBV24-1, the J gene TRBJ1-5; D uncertain. The V end lost 2 bases, the J end lost 10 bases, and 8 bases lay between the germline ends. From germline, CDR1 is KGHDR and CDR2 SFDVKD. CDR3 length: 12 amino acids. CDR3 sequence: CATSDSVSPQHF. The CDR3, as DNA: TGTGCCACCAGTGATTCGGTGAGTCCCCAGCATTTT.

This sequence joins TRBV20-1 and TRBJ2-5, with a possible D match to TRBD1 (6 bases). The V gene lost 6 bases and the J gene lost 4 bases, with 9 bases spanning the gap. CDR3 size: 11 residues. In germline, CDR1 is DFQATT, CDR2 SNEGSKA (reference sequence). In DNA, the CDR3 is TGCAGTGCATTACAGGGAGAGACCCAGTACTTC. Translated: CSALQGETQYF.

The genes are TRBV7-6 and TRBJ2-7, with 9 bases lining up with TRBD1. Looked up from germline, CDR1 is SGHVS and CDR2 is FNYEAQ. The CDR3 sequence is 15 residues long. V was clipped by 1 base and J by 5 bases; unmatched bases: 6. The CDR3 loop reads CASSLEGTGIHEQYF. CDR3 coding DNA: TGTGCCAGCAGCTTAGAGGGGACAGGGATCCACGAGCAGTACTTC.

Only a few counts were recorded for this clone. The chain combines TRBV6-5 with TRBJ1-4, with D unclear. The CDR3 extends over 14 amino acids. Germline V CDR1 and CDR2: MNHEY, SVGAGI. The V end was cut by 2 bases, the J end by 0 bases, with 4 bases between. The CDR3 nucleotides read TGTGCCAGCAGTTACGGCACAACTAATGAAAAACTGTTTTTT. Protein sequence: CASSYGTTNEKLFF.

The CDR3: CASSLRGQNYGYTF. CDR3 sequence (DNA): TGTGCCAGCAGCCTCAGGGGGCAGAACTATGGCTACACCTTC. The chain has TRBV6-2 or TRBV6-3 and TRBJ1-2; the match to TRBD1 covers 8 bases. V gave up 6 bases and J gave up 2 bases; unmatched junction bases: 5. CDR3 size: 14 residues. Germline assignment: CDR1 MNHEY and CDR2 SVGEGT.

V gene TRBV28 combines with J gene TRBJ1-5; TRBD1 agrees at 9 bases. The CDR3 consists of 16 residues. Looked up from germline, CDR1 is MDHEN and CDR2 is SYDVKM. V was clipped by 5 bases and J by 7 bases; unmatched bases: 12. CDR3 nucleotides: TGTGCCAGCAGTATAACGGGACAGGGAAATTTACAGCCCCAGCATTTT. Protein: CASSITGQGNLQPQHF.

The J gene is TRBJ1-5, the V gene TRBV10-3; the D gene is possibly TRBD1 (6 bases). V lost 2 bases and J lost 10, with 12 bases in between. Germline values: CDR1 ENHRY, CDR2 SYGVKD. The CDR3 totals 13 residues. CDR3 sequence (DNA): TGTGCCATCAGTGAGACCCAGGGGACACCCCAGCATTTT. Amino acid sequence: CAISETQGTPQHF.

This sequence joins TRBV18 and TRBJ2-5; 7 bases are a match to TRBD1. The germline CDR1 and CDR2 sequences are KGHSH and LQKENI. The CDR3 loop spans 13 amino acids. With V trimmed by 6 bases and J by 2 bases, 3 bases remained unmatched. DNA for the CDR3: TGTGCCAGCTCGTCGGGACAGCAAGAGACCCAGTACTTC. This codes for CASSSGQQETQYF.

The rearrangement joins TRBV5-1 to TRBJ2-1; 11 positions agree with TRBD2. Germline CDR1 SGHRS, CDR2 YFSETQ. The CDR3 has 15 amino acids. Unmatched junction bases numbered 6, after V lost 4 bases and J lost 6 bases. The DNA for the CDR3 is TGCGCCAGCAGCGTCGGGACTAGCGGAATCAATGAGCAGTTCTTC. Translated, it gives CASSVGTSGINEQFF.

The J gene is TRBJ1-3, the V gene TRBV19, with unresolved D. The V gene's germline CDR1 is LNHDA and CDR2 SQIVND (reference sequence). V was trimmed by 6 bases and J by 0 bases, leaving 12 bases between them. The length of the CDR3 is 15 residues. The CDR3 here is CASRSEGSSGNTIYF. CDR3 DNA sequence: TGTGCCAGTAGGTCAGAGGGAAGCTCTGGAAACACCATATATTTT.

The count of this clone is one. The chain employs TRBV11-1 and TRBJ1-1, with D tentatively TRBD1 (5 bases). Germline V gene lookup returns CDR1 SGHAT and CDR2 FQDESV (reference sequence). The CDR3 contains 15 residues. V lost 1 base and J 4 bases, leaving 13 bases between the germline ends. The CDR3 loop reads CASSLGAGASTEAFF. CDR3 in DNA: TGTGCCAGCAGCTTAGGGGCTGGGGCAAGCACTGAAGCTTTCTTT.

The CDR3, as DNA: TGTGCCTGGAGTCAATGGACTTCAGCCTACAATGAGCAGTTCTTC. This encodes CAWSQWTSAYNEQFF. V gene TRBV30 combines with J gene TRBJ2-1; tentatively, D is TRBD2 (5 bases). This CDR3 comprises 15 residues. The ends were cut back, 2 bases at V and 2 bases at J, with 13 bases in the middle. CDR1 is GTSNPN and CDR2 is SVGIG in the germline V gene (reference sequence).

This chain joins TRBV6-1 and TRBJ1-1, with D possibly being TRBD1 (5 bases). Germline CDR1 MNHNS, CDR2 SASEGT. The CDR3 covers 14 residues. V lost 0 bases and J 11 bases, leaving 16 bases between the germline ends. CDR3 DNA sequence: TGTGCCAGCAGTGAAGCCCCGGAGGGGAGATTGGCTTTCTTT. It encodes CASSEAPEGRLAFF.

This rearrangement joins TRBV4-2 to TRBJ1-6, with 10 bases aligning to TRBD1. CDR3 length equals 20 residues. CDR1 LGHNA and CDR2 YNFKEQ come from the germline V gene. With 1 base clipped from V and 9 bases from J, the junction kept 18 bases outside the gene matches. Here the CDR3 DNA reads TGTGCCAGCAGCCAAGCGACAGGGGGCAACGAGTTCTGGGTATCTTCACCCCTCCACTTT. Translating gives CASSQATGGNEFWVSSPLHF.

V gene TRBV4-3 combines with J gene TRBJ2-1; unclear D gene. Trimming left V 1 base short and J 0 bases short, with 7 bases between. Per germline, CDR1 LGHNA and CDR2 YSLEER. The CDR3 contains 15 residues. The CDR3 DNA reads TGCGCCAGCAGCCAAGTGAGGAGCTCCTACAATGAGCAGTTCTTC. This gives the protein CASSQVRSSYNEQFF.

This clone has only one observation. The chain carries TRBV7-2 and TRBJ1-1; 7 bases agree with TRBD1. The length of the CDR3 is 15 residues. CDR1 SGHTA and CDR2 FQGNSA come from the germline V gene. V lost 5 bases to trimming and J lost 0 bases; unmatched junction nucleotides: 6. The CDR3 bases are TGTGCCAGCAGCCCATCTGGGACAGTGAACACTGAAGCTTTCTTT. It yields the protein CASSPSGTVNTEAFF. Full variable domain (outside the CDR3, taken from reference TRBV7-2 and TRBJ1-1): GAGVSQSPSNKVTEKGKDVELRCDPISGHTALYWYRQSLGQGLEFLIYFQGNSAPDKSGLPSDRFSAERTGGSVSTLTIQRTQQEDSAVYLCASSPSGTVNTEAFFGQGTRLTVV.

The rearrangement uses TRBV18 and TRBJ1-2; tentative D call: TRBD1 (6 bases). Germline CDR1 KGHSH, CDR2 LQKENI. The length of the CDR3 is 16 residues. With 3 bases removed from V and 1 base from J, the gap between germline ends came to 15 bases. The DNA for the CDR3 is TGTGCCAGCTCACCGTTAGACAGGAACTTTAACTATGGCTACACCTTC. This sequence encodes CASSPLDRNFNYGYTF. Full variable domain (remainder filled in from reference TRBV18 and TRBJ1-2): NAGVMQNPRHLVRRRGQEARLRCSPMKGHSHVYWYRQLPEEGLKFMVYLQKENIIDESGMPKERFSAEFPKEGPSILRIQQVVRGDSAAYFCASSPLDRNFNYGYTFGSGTRLTVV.

The chain joins TRBV18 to TRBJ2-7, with 8 bases lining up with TRBD1. CDR1 is KGHSH, CDR2 LQKENI, per germline. With V trimmed by 2 bases and J by 4 bases, 10 bases remained unmatched. The CDR3 has 16 amino acids. CDR3 DNA: TGTGCCAGCTCACCAACAGGGGGGCGCGGTAGGTACGAGCAGTACTTC. This translates into CASSPTGGRGRYEQYF. Filled out from reference TRBV18 and TRBJ2-7, the complete variable domain reads NAGVMQNPRHLVRRRGQEARLRCSPMKGHSHVYWYRQLPEEGLKFMVYLQKENIIDESGMPKERFSAEFPKEGPSILRIQQVVRGDSAAYFCASSPTGGRGRYEQYFGPGTRLTVT.

This chain links TRBV11-3 with TRBJ2-1, with D possibly matching TRBD2 (5 bases). This CDR3 is built from 13 residues. Germline V gives CDR1 SGHNT, CDR2 YENEEA. V shed 2 bases and J shed 9 bases, with 11 bases lying between them. DNA of the CDR3: TGTGCCAGCAGCTTATTACTAGTGGGTGAGCAGTTCTTC. It specifies CASSLLLVGEQFF.

The chain combines TRBV3-1 (or the pseudogene TRBV3-2) with TRBJ2-5, with D unclear. Trimming cost V 5 bases and J 5 bases, with 15 bases left between them. CDR3 size: 14 residues. CDR1 is LGHDT and CDR2 is YNNKEL in the germline V gene (reference sequence). The CDR3 bases are TGTGCCAGCAGCAGCGATGTTGGTCGGGAGACCCAGTACTTC. Its translation is CASSSDVGRETQYF.

The chain combines TRBV10-2 with TRBJ2-2, with D perhaps matching TRBD2 (5 bases). CDR1 is WSHSY and CDR2 is SAAADI in the germline V gene. The CDR3 runs to 14 residues. Trimming left V 11 bases short and J 0 bases short, with 13 bases between. DNA for the CDR3: TGCGCCCTAAGAGAGCGGACGAACACCGGGGAGCTGTTTTTT. The encoded protein is CALRERTNTGELFF.

This chain links TRBV11-2 with TRBJ2-1; a possible D gene is TRBD2 (5 bases). V gave up 2 bases and J gave up 5 bases, with 13 bases separating them. CDR1 and CDR2 from the germline V gene are SGHAT and FQNNGV. The CDR3 has 15 residues. This CDR3 is CASSLPAGPDNEQFF. CDR3 DNA sequence: TGTGCCAGCAGCTTACCGGCGGGCCCAGACAATGAGCAGTTCTTC.

The rearrangement uses TRBV2 and TRBJ1-1; D perhaps matches TRBD1 (6 bases). This CDR3 contains 16 residues. V was trimmed by 6 bases and J by 1 base, leaving 18 bases between them. Germline lookup yields CDR1 SNHLY and CDR2 FYNNEI. The CDR3: CASSDHRDTGNTEAFF. The DNA of the CDR3 is TGTGCCAGCAGCGATCACCGGGACACCGGGAACACTGAAGCTTTCTTT.

The V and J genes are TRBV5-4 and TRBJ1-2, with D tentatively TRBD1 (6 bases). Trimming stripped 6 bases from V and 0 bases from J, with 18 bases between. The CDR3 is 16 residues long. CDR1 is SGHNT and CDR2 is YYREEE in the germline V gene (reference sequence). The CDR3 DNA sequence: TGTGCCAGCACCCCCGACCAGACAGGCGCTAACTATGGCTACACCTTC. Translated, it gives CASTPDQTGANYGYTF.